A single T cell receptor (beta chain) is shown here with its context. What it binds is not known. Some clones are missing from TCRdb's copy, which holds only in-frame ones; the method was immunoSEQ multiplex PCR. Among tens of thousands of clones listed, approximately 90% were seen once. These data belong to a study of T cell responses to AZD1222 COVID-19 vaccine. Study results and limitations: Only after the peak T cell response were repertoires sampled. Reports say nearly half of spike-specific TCRs go after unmutated variant regions.

The sequenced sample was peripheral blood, obtained 28 days after the second dose of the MenACWY control vaccine. This TCR was sampled from an adult who received the MenACWY meningococcal vaccine as a control.

CDR3 protein: CATSGQERDYTF. The DNA of the CDR3 is TGTGCCACCAGCGGACAGGAAAGGGACTACACCTTC. The rearrangement uses TRBV24-1 and TRBJ1-2; 7 bases agree with TRBD1. Looked up from germline, CDR1 is KGHDR and CDR2 is SFDVKD. The CDR3 consists of 12 residues. J was trimmed by 10 bases and V by 7 bases; bases with no gene match: 8.